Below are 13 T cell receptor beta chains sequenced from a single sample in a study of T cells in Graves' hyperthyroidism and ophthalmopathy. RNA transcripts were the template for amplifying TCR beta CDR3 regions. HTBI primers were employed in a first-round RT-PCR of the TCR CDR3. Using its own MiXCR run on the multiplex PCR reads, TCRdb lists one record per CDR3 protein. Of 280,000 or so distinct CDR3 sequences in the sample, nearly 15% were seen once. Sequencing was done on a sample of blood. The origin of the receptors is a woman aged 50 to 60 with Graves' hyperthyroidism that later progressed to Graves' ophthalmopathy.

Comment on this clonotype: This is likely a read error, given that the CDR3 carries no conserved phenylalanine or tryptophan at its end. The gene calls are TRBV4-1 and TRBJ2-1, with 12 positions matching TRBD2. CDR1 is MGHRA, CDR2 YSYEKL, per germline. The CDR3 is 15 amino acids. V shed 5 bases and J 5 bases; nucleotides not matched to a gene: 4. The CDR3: CASSYLAGGHNEQFL. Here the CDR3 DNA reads TGCGCCAGCAGCTATCTAGCGGGAGGGCACAATGAGCAGTTCCTC.

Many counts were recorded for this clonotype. The CDR3 nucleotides read TGTGCCACCAGTGACGGCGTGGGCTACACCTTC. Translation: CATSDGVGYTF. The chain joins TRBV24-1 to TRBJ1-2; no definite D call. Germline CDR1 KGHDR, CDR2 SFDVKD. CDR3 length: 11 amino acids. Trimming left V 4 bases short and J 8 bases short, with 7 bases between.

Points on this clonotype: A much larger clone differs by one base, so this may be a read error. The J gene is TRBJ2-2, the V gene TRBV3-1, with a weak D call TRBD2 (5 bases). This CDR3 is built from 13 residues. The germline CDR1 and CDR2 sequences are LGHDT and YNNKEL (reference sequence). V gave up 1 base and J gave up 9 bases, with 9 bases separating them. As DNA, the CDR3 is TGTGCCAGCAGCCAAGGGAGGACCAGGGAGCTGTTTTTT. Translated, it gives CASSQGRTRELFF.

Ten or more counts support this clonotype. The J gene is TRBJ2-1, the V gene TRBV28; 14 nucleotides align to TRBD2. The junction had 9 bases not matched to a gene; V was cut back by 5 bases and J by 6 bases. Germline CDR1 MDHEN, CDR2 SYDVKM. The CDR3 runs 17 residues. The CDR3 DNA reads TGTGCCAGCAGTACGGGACTAGCGGGAGTACGCGGCAATGAGCAGTTCTTC. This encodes CASSTGLAGVRGNEQFF.

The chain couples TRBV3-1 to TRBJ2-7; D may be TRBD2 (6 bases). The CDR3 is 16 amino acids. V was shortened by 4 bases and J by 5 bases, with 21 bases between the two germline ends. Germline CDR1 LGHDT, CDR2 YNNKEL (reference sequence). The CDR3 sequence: CASSRARGVERNEQYF. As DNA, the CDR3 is TGTGCCAGCAGCCGCGCCCGCGGGGTTGAGCGAAACGAGCAGTACTTC.

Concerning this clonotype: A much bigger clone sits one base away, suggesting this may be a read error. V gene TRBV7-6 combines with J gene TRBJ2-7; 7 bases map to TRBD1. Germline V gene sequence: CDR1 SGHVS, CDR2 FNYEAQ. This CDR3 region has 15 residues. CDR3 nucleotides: TGTGCCAGCAGCTTCGCTCCCGGGACAGAGTACGGGCAGTACTTC. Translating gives CASSFAPGTEYGQYF.

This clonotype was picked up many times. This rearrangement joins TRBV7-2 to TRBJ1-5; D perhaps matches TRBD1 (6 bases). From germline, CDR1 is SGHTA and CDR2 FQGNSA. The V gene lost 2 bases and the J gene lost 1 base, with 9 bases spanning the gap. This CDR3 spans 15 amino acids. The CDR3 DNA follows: TGTGCCAGCAGCTTATACAGGGCGAGCAATCAGCCCCAGCATTTT. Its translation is CASSLYRASNQPQHF.

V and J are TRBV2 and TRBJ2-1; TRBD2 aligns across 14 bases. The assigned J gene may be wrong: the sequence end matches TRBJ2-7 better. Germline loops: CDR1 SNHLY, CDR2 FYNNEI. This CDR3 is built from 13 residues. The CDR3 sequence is CASPGLAGVEQYF. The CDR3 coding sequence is TGTGCCTCCCCGGGACTAGCGGGAGTTGAGCAGTACTTC.

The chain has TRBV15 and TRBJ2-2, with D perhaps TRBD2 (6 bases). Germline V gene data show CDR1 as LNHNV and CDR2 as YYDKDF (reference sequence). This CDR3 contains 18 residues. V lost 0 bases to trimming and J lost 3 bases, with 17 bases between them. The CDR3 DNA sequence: TGTGCCACCAGCAGAGATATCGTGGGGGAGGTGGACACCGGGGAGCTGTTTTTT. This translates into CATSRDIVGEVDTGELFF.

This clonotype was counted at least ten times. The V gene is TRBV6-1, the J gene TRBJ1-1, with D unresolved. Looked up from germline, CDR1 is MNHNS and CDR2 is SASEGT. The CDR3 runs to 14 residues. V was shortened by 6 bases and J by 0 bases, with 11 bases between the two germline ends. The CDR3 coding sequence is TGTGCCAGCAGACCGACATCGATGAACACTGAAGCTTTCTTT. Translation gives CASRPTSMNTEAFF.

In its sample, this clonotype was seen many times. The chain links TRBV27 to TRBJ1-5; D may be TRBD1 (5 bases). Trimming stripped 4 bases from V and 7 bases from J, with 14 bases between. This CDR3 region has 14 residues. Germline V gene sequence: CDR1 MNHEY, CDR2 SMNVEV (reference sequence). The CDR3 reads CASSSRVSEQPQHF. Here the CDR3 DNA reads TGTGCCAGCAGTTCCAGGGTGTCCGAACAGCCCCAGCATTTT.

CDR3 coding DNA: TGCGCCAGCAGCCGTGGCGGGAGTGACACAGATACGCAGTATTTT. Its protein is CASSRGGSDTDTQYF. This chain links TRBV5-1 with TRBJ2-3, with 7 bases lining up with TRBD2. With V trimmed by 4 bases and J by 2 bases, 7 bases remained unmatched. The CDR3 runs to 15 residues. CDR1 SGHRS and CDR2 YFSETQ come from the germline V gene.

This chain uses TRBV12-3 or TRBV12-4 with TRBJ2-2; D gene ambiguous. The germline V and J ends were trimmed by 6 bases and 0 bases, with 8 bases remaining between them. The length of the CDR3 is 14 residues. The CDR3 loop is CASSFAANTGELFF. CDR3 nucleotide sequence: TGTGCCAGCAGCTTCGCCGCGAACACCGGGGAGCTGTTTTTT.